Listed below are T cell receptor beta chains from one sample, sequenced in a study of cytomegalovirus exposure and HLA in healthy donors. The method was immunoSEQ multiplex PCR; TCRdb's version includes in-frame clones alone and lacks a portion of them. The repertoire holds about 160,000 clones, with 70% to 80% as singletons. The sequencing input was PBMCs. The receptors shown here come from a woman aged 45-60 years in good health and CMV-seronegative. The CDR3 runs from the conserved cysteine through the conserved F or W. The order of the fields is CDR3 length, V gene, D gene, J gene, clone size, CDR3 protein, CDR3 DNA. A D gene is named only where the DNA matches it firmly. The listing skips clone size in some rows; elsewhere it reads once, few, many or a size class.

>15|TRBV7-2|-|TRBJ1-4|-
CASSLDRPTNEKLFF
TGTGCCAGCAGCCTGGACAGACCAACTAATGAAAAACTGTTTTTT
>13|TRBV7-2|TRBD2|TRBJ2-7|-
CASSLGSREGQYF
TGTGCCAGCAGCTTAGGGTCAAGGGAGGGGCAGTACTTC
>15|TRBV28|TRBD2|TRBJ2-7|-
CASRPGTSGGYEQYF
TGTGCCAGCAGACCCGGGACTAGCGGGGGTTACGAGCAGTACTTC
>16|TRBV19|TRBD2|TRBJ2-7|once
CASRPSGSGGAYEQYF
TGTGCCAGTAGACCGTCCGGGAGCGGGGGGGCCTACGAGCAGTACTTC
>13|TRBV19|-|TRBJ1-2|-
CASSIRGRAGYTF
TGTGCCAGTAGTATTCGAGGGCGGGCCGGCTACACCTTC
>15|TRBV5-4|-|TRBJ1-6|-
CASSLNQGYNSPLHF
TGTGCCAGCAGCTTAAATCAGGGCTATAATTCACCCCTCCACTTT
>13|TRBV10-3|TRBD1|TRBJ1-1|-
CAISVDRFGEAFF
TGTGCCATCAGTGTGGACAGGTTCGGTGAGGCTTTCTTT
>13|TRBV10-3|-|TRBJ2-7|-
CALGSTNSYEQYF
TGTGCCCTAGGAAGTACGAACTCCTACGAGCAGTACTTC
>15|TRBV28|-|TRBJ1-1|-
CASSLWARIGTEAFF
TGTGCCAGCAGTTTGTGGGCCCGTATCGGAACTGAAGCTTTCTTT
>14|TRBV2|-|TRBJ2-1|-
CASSNEQGYNEQFF
TGTGCCAGCAGCAATGAACAGGGTTACAATGAGCAGTTCTTC
>14|TRBV6-5|TRBD2|TRBJ2-7|-
CASSYGLAGGQKYF
TGTGCCAGCAGTTACGGACTAGCGGGGGGGCAGAAGTACTTC
>18|TRBV7-2|TRBD2|TRBJ2-3|-
CASSLKAPGLAGPNTQYF
TGTGCCAGCAGCTTAAAAGCCCCGGGACTAGCGGGGCCGAATACGCAGTATTTT
>15|TRBV14|TRBD2|TRBJ2-5|once
CASSQSVTSGETQYF
TGTGCCAGCAGCCAATCGGTGACTAGCGGAGAGACCCAGTACTTC
>16|TRBV7-9|TRBD2|TRBJ2-1|-
CASSPRRGLDNDEQFF
TGTGCCAGCAGCCCAAGGAGGGGACTAGATAACGATGAGCAGTTCTTC
>13|TRBV5-1|-|TRBJ2-5|once
CASGGGGQETQYF
TGCGCCAGCGGGGGGGGCGGCCAAGAGACCCAGTACTTC
>16|TRBV11-2|TRBD1|TRBJ1-1|-
CASSSLRQGKNTEAFF
TGTGCCAGCAGCTCCCTCCGACAGGGGAAGAACACTGAAGCTTTCTTT
>15|TRBV2|TRBD2|TRBJ2-1|-
CASRKTSGGYNEQFF
TGTGCCAGCAGAAAGACTAGCGGGGGCTACAATGAGCAGTTCTTC
>14|TRBV7-2|TRBD1|TRBJ2-7|once
CASSFDRGALEQYF
TGTGCCAGCAGCTTCGACAGGGGGGCCCTCGAGCAGTACTTC
>15|TRBV27|-|TRBJ2-7|-
CASSFSKGLTYEQYF
TGTGCCAGCAGTTTTAGCAAAGGACTTACCTACGAGCAGTACTTC
>14|TRBV6-5|TRBD1|TRBJ2-7|-
CASTLKDRTGEQYF
TGTGCCAGCACCCTCAAGGACAGGACTGGCGAGCAGTACTTC
>14|TRBV5-1|-|TRBJ1-1|-
CASSLGSGNTEAFF
TGCGCCAGCAGCTTGGGAAGCGGGAACACTGAAGCTTTCTTT
>14|TRBV4-3|TRBD1|TRBJ2-7|-
CASSHFRGRDEQYF
TGCGCCAGCAGCCATTTCAGGGGGCGGGACGAGCAGTACTTC
>16|TRBV19|-|TRBJ2-5|-
CASSIVSGLSQETQYF
TGTGCCAGTAGTATAGTTAGCGGACTGTCGCAAGAGACCCAGTACTTC
>14|TRBV19|-|TRBJ2-7|-
CASSIAQGTYEQYF
TGTGCCAGTAGTATAGCCCAGGGAACCTACGAGCAGTACTTC
>16|TRBV11-2|TRBD2|TRBJ2-3|once
CASSLGLAGAGDTQYF
TGTGCCAGCAGCTTAGGACTAGCGGGGGCGGGAGATACGCAGTATTTT
>14|TRBV7-3|TRBD1|TRBJ2-7|-
CASSLTGGDYEQYF
TGTGCCAGCAGCTTGACAGGGGGCGACTACGAGCAGTACTTC
>16|TRBV4-3|TRBD2|TRBJ2-7|-
CASSQGYSGTVYEQYF
TGCGCCAGCAGCCAAGGCTATAGCGGGACGGTCTACGAGCAGTACTTC
>14|TRBV7-9|-|TRBJ2-3|-
CATRGAGGTDTQYF
TGTGCCACTAGAGGTGCAGGGGGCACAGATACGCAGTATTTT
>15|TRBV28|-|TRBJ1-6|once
CASNAGQPNNSPLHF
TGTGCCAGCAACGCCGGACAGCCCAATAATTCACCCCTCCACTTT
>16|TRBV4-3|-|TRBJ2-1|-
CASSQDAGNSYNEQFF
TGCGCCAGCAGCCAAGATGCGGGAAACTCCTACAATGAGCAGTTCTTC
>14|TRBV19|-|TRBJ1-2|few
CASSIILGLPGYTF
TGTGCCAGTAGTATAATATTGGGGCTCCCAGGCTACACCTTC
>13|TRBV19|-|TRBJ1-1|-
CASSKGVNTEAFF
TGTGCCAGTAGTAAGGGGGTGAACACTGAAGCTTTCTTT
>15|TRBV19|-|TRBJ2-3|-
CASSPWGDGTDTQYF
TGTGCCAGTAGCCCCTGGGGGGATGGCACAGATACGCAGTATTTT
>17|TRBV5-4|TRBD1|TRBJ2-2|-
CASSPAPGQGITGELFF
TGTGCCAGCAGCCCGGCCCCGGGACAGGGTATCACCGGGGAGCTGTTTTTT
>15|TRBV7-6|TRBD1|TRBJ1-6|-
CASSLEDRGESPLHF
TGTGCCAGCAGCTTAGAGGACAGGGGAGAATCACCCCTCCACTTT
>13|TRBV10-3|TRBD1|TRBJ2-7|-
CATGQGSAYEQYF
TGTGCCACAGGACAGGGTTCAGCCTACGAGCAGTACTTC
>13|TRBV14|TRBD1|TRBJ1-2|-
CASSQGQGYGYTF
TGTGCCAGCAGCCAAGGACAGGGGTATGGCTACACCTTC
>15|TRBV5-6|-|TRBJ2-1|once
CASSFDSSPYNEQFF
TGTGCCAGCAGCTTTGACAGTAGTCCCTACAATGAGCAGTTCTTC
>13|TRBV28|-|TRBJ2-4|few
CASIAGVEEAKYF
TGTGCCAGCATTGCAGGGGTTGAGGAGGCTAAGTACTTC
>15|TRBV13|TRBD2|TRBJ2-1|-
CASSPGLAGDNEQFF
TGTGCCAGCAGCCCGGGACTAGCGGGAGACAATGAGCAGTTCTTC
>14|TRBV5-6|TRBD1|TRBJ1-1|-
CASSIDRGNTEAFF
TGTGCCAGCAGCATTGACAGGGGTAACACTGAAGCTTTCTTT
>18|TRBV5-4|TRBD2|TRBJ2-1|-
CASSWGLAGGYSYNEQFF
TGTGCCAGCAGCTGGGGACTAGCGGGGGGTTACTCCTACAATGAGCAGTTCTTC
>19|TRBV4-3|-|TRBJ2-1|-
CASSQVWGDLNVISDEQFF
TGCGCCAGCAGCCAAGTTTGGGGAGACTTAAACGTGATTTCCGATGAGCAGTTCTTC
>16|TRBV5-4|TRBD1|TRBJ2-7|-
CASSLDRGTGGREQYF
TGTGCCAGCAGCTTGGACCGGGGGACAGGGGGACGCGAGCAGTACTTC
>13|TRBV28|-|TRBJ2-7|-
CASRSTVAYEQYF
TGTGCCAGCCGATCTACAGTTGCCTACGAGCAGTACTTC
>14|TRBV15|-|TRBJ1-3|-
CATSLGGLGNTIYF
TGTGCCACCAGTCTGGGGGGACTTGGAAACACCATATATTTT